This T cell receptor (beta chain) was observed in a study of shared clonotypes between healthy human individuals. Study context: Every donor yielded three CD4 naive, three CD4 memory, two CD8 naive and one CD8 memory plate.

CDR1 is LGHNA and CDR2 is YSLEER in the germline V gene. The V segment lost 0 bases and the J segment 0 bases; nucleotides outside the gene matches: 6. The CDR3 is 18 residues long. This table comes from immunoSEQ multiplex PCR, and its TCRdb copy is limited to in-frame clones, with some not included. The sample has about 1.5 million clones, 95% to 99% seen once. J is TRBJ2-3 and V is TRBV4-3; 10 positions match TRBD2. This TCR was sampled from a man between 25 and 39 years old in good health. The sequencing sample was made of naive CD4+ T cells sorted from blood. Subset: CD45RA+ positively selected. This CDR3 reads CASSQDRPGLASTDTQYF. Written as DNA, the CDR3 is TGCGCCAGCAGCCAAGATAGGCCGGGACTAGCGAGCACAGATACGCAGTATTTT.